This section outlines one T cell receptor beta chain sequence together with its context. This clonotype was observed many times. Its antigen is currently not known. No qualities accompany the bases; no much larger clone lies one base away. This specimen comes from a study of T cells in Graves' hyperthyroidism and ophthalmopathy (dated by TCRdb to between 2017 and 2020). Context from the whole study: Peripheral blood was collected at initial diagnosis, before any treatment. To identify distinguishing TCR V-J signatures, a discovery cohort of around 100 patients was used, comprising 43 with Graves' ophthalmopathy and under 60 with stable Graves' hyperthyroidism. Prospective prediction of ophthalmopathy was tested in an independent validation cohort consisting of some 19 hyperthyroidism patients and over 15 patients who later progressed to ophthalmopathy. The roughly 91 discovery patients were randomly divided into training and test sets at a 7:3 ratio. The study also compared thyroid tissue and blood T-cell repertoires from about six Graves' hyperthyroidism patients. After sampling, hyperthyroidism patients received methimazole starting at 30 mg daily, and ophthalmopathy patients received high-dose intravenous methylprednisolone. TCR Vbeta CDR3 sequencing of roughly 140 peripheral blood samples (over 40 ophthalmopathy, about 80 hyperthyroidism and about 17 progressor patients) is reported in the paper. Overall study results and their limits: Blood samples also contained most of the expanded thyroid clonotypes (frequency above 0.001), which suggests that blood repertoires may reflect thyroid immune responses. Sample size was not statistically predetermined, and investigators were not blinded to group allocation. In validation, the model predicted progression to ophthalmopathy a median of roughly 6.1 months before onset, with over 55% sensitivity and around 76% specificity. A model built on a 13 V-J signature distinguished ophthalmopathy from stable hyperthyroidism, reaching over 85% sensitivity and approximately 81% specificity in cross-validation and 80%/75% in testing.

Moderately to severely active disease, a Clinical Activity Score of at least 3, a NOSPECS grade of at least 4, and a duration under 3 months were present in ophthalmopathy patients. The study excluded patients with uncontrolled infections, other autoimmune diseases, pregnancy or lactation. Diagnoses were based on clinical symptoms, serum thyroxine and TRAb, thyroid ultrasound and orbital computed tomography. PBMCs were separated from 8 to 10 ml of fresh peripheral blood using Ficoll-Paque density gradient centrifugation. Total RNA was extracted with Trizol reagent, and quality was checked on an Agilent 2100 Bioanalyzer. The CDR3 measures 16 amino acids from cysteine to phenylalanine. The entry retains the CDR3 DNA only, 48 bases that are in frame from base 1. Trimming takes 0 bases from V and 1 base from J, and the germline ends sit 12 bases apart. Via the germline V gene (reference sequence), CDR1 is DFQATT and CDR2 SNEGSKA.

TCR beta CDR3 regions were amplified from RNA transcripts. The first round of RT-PCR for the TCR CDR3 was performed with the HTBI primer set and the Qiagen OneStep RT-PCR kit. A second multiplex PCR round built the libraries, followed by size selection and purification. Libraries were sequenced paired-end with 100 bp reads on an Illumina HiSeq2000. The original pipeline was this. Raw data were processed with SOAPnuke, discarding reads with adapters, uncalled bases, mean Phred below 15, or no exact constant-primer or identifier match. High-quality paired reads were merged with COPE v1.2.5, and unique nucleotide sequences were defined as clonotypes. Clonotypes were aligned to IMGT TRBV, TRBD and TRBJ reference segments using MiTCR v1.1. The analysis was restricted to V-J combinations with a frequency above 0.0001, which together covered 99% to 99.2% of the repertoires. A TCS score was defined as the ratio between F50 (clonal expansion) and ExV (chaos), using BLOSUM62-based TCRdist between CDR3 peptides within each V-J. Welch's t-statistics and random forest reduced roughly 530 V-J features to fewer than 15, which were used in a naive Bayes classifier (R e1071). In-frame beta chains were kept once TCRdb had trimmed the public reads at Q25 with fastp and called clones with MiXCR. Each CDR3 protein gets just one entry, which takes the most common genes and DNA from the rows behind it. The V and J calls and clone size are TCRdb's, not the authors'. This sample lists about 500,000 distinct CDR3 sequences; about 16% were detected once. About 29% of the sample is held by the ten biggest clonotypes.

The origin of this receptor is a woman aged 30 to 39 with Graves' ophthalmopathy. Recombination joined TRBV20-1 with TRBJ2-2; the D segment could be TRBD1, given 6 matching bases. Material for sequencing was blood. The bases read TGCAGTGCTAGAGATAAGGTCAGGGGGAACACCGGGGAGCTGTTTTTT. Its protein reads: CSARDKVRGNTGELFF.